This TCR beta chain originates from a study of shared clonotypes between healthy human individuals (dated by TCRdb to 2020 to 2022). Some background on the complete study: A couple of women and a few men aged 18 to 49 years were included in the cohort. Leukapheresis yielded between about 0.9 and 9.5 billion PBMCs per donor. To increase sequencing depth and limit assay-specific biases, TCR repertoire library preparation and sequencing were carried out by different laboratories using diverse techniques. To estimate repertoire size and how much clonotype sharing occurs between individuals, the study deeply sequenced the blood TCR repertoires of roughly 5 healthy adults. Per donor, three plates each were used for CD4 naive and CD4 memory, two for CD8 naive, and one for CD8 memory. The full study reports these points: Based on pairwise subsampling, the degree of clonotype sharing among donors was expected to be affected by sequencing depth. Because the study included a small number of donors, the genetic and exposure-history diversity represented was limited. About 5% of naive CD4, 3% to 4% of naive CD8, 2.3% of memory CD4, and 0.4% of memory CD8 clonotypes were shared across a few donors. Higher generation probabilities were observed for clonotypes shared by all four sorted-subset donors than for non-shared clonotypes. Rarefaction of sorted-subset datasets indicated incomplete sequencing despite the large sequencing depth. Larger estimated clonotype richness was generally found for naive subsets than for memory subsets. Only blood was sampled, and tissue TCR repertoires likely differ from those in blood.

The donors were healthy, HIV-negative adults who had no recently reported acute infections or vaccinations. Only Caucasian adults living in Nashville, Tennessee, USA were represented among the donors. CD4+ T cells were enriched by magnetic negative selection, after which naive cells were positively selected on CD45RA and the negative fraction was taken as the memory subset. Blood was collected by leukapheresis, and PBMCs were isolated by Ficoll-Histopaque density gradient centrifugation and then cryopreserved in liquid nitrogen vapor phase. Analytical flow cytometry was used to check the purity and quantity of every magnetically sorted T cell population. Each sorted fraction had its genomic DNA isolated and then quantified by UV absorbance on a Nanodrop 2000c. This clone occurred many times. It lacks a known antigen. Nothing much larger sits one base from this clone, and base qualities are not available.

Using the deep immunoSEQ assay, TCR CDR3 regions were amplified from genomic DNA by multiplex PCR. Genomic DNA extracted from each cell subset was distributed evenly over all wells of several immunoSEQ 96-well plates, and each plate served as one replicate. For sorted subsets, around 0.2 ug of genomic DNA, equivalent to some 30,000 T cell genomes, went into each replicate PCR. Purified libraries were quantified with a Qubit 3.0 fluorometer, sized on a Bioanalyzer 2100, and re-quantified with the KAPA Library Quantification kit. A separate single-read 150-cycle Illumina NextSeq 550 flow cell was used to sequence each immunoSEQ 96-well plate. Per the authors' processing: Because the immunoSEQ output included only junctional sequences and no quality scores, the filtering could not be the same as the filtering used for full-length reads. Sequences were annotated with PyIR, a Python wrapper for IgBLAST v1.9, using IMGT germline references to assign V/J genes and CDR3. Reads were filtered out if the reads had weak V/J assignments (E-value above 1e-6), no CDR3, stop codons, out-of-frame junctions, or ambiguous translated residues. A V3J clonotype was defined by an identical inferred V gene, J gene, and CDR3 amino acid sequence. Percentage overlap between repertoires was calculated by dividing the number of shared unique clonotypes by the size of the smaller repertoire. Three approaches were used to assess repertoire richness: RTK rarefaction, the Chao1 estimator, and Recon v2.1 estimates of unobserved clonotypes. Generation probabilities were computed with OLGA for all TCRbeta clonotypes obtained by the gDNA method from four donors. In its TCRdb copy, this immuneACCESS table keeps in-frame sequences only and misses some clones. Where compared with another copy, unresolved V genes explain less than half of these, and the others have no known cause. D and trimming come from the DNA, and the V and J calls and clone size come from that table. The sample table records under 850,000 clones; roughly 72% of these occur just once. The ten largest clonotypes hold under 2% of the sample.

Reading from cysteine to phenylalanine, the CDR3 counts 14 amino acids. CDR3 DNA only is kept here, 42 bases in frame from base 1. Based on the germline V gene (reference sequence), the CDR1 and CDR2 sequences are LNHDA and SQIVND. V and J are truncated by 7 bases and 3 bases respectively, leaving an intervening sequence of 15 bases. This receptor was taken from a woman younger than 45 in good health. Sequencing was carried out using memory CD4+ T cells sorted from blood. Explained via the paper, the cell subset or site label denotes: CD45RA-negative fraction. The rearrangement joined TRBV19 to TRBJ1-2, with TRBD1 tentatively as D gene (6 bases match). CDR3 reads: CASTMGGMDYGYTF. In nucleotides, the sequence is TGTGCCAGTACCATGGGGGGCATGGACTATGGCTACACCTTC.